This TCR beta chain comes out of a study of neoadjuvant anti-PD-1 for oral cavity cancer. Study-wide background: Most patients had three to four biweekly doses of 3 mg/kg nivolumab before resection. Regarding the study as a whole: Each response group had just three patients in TCR analyses.

Time point described: after neoadjuvant nivolumab, at surgical resection. Germline CDR1 is SNHLY and CDR2 is FYNNEI. This CDR3 is built from 13 residues. J gave up 4 bases and V 6 bases, and 5 bases lay outside the gene matches. Only a few counts were recorded for this clone. Its target is not known. Survey sequencing of tumors mostly used around 4.8 ug DNA, two replicates. The table came from immunoSEQ multiplex PCR; TCRdb's copy has only in-frame clones and leaves some out. The sample holds tens of thousands of clones, more than 35% seen once. Sequenced here: tumor tissue, sampled after nivolumab (anti-PD-1) treatment. The rearrangement joins TRBV2 to TRBJ2-5, with TRBD1 matching over 7 bases. The receptor was isolated from a person between 40 and 85 years old with oral cavity squamous cell carcinoma. In DNA form, the CDR3 reads TGTGCCAGCAGGACAGGGTATGGAGAGACCCAGTACTTC. Amino acid sequence: CASRTGYGETQYF.